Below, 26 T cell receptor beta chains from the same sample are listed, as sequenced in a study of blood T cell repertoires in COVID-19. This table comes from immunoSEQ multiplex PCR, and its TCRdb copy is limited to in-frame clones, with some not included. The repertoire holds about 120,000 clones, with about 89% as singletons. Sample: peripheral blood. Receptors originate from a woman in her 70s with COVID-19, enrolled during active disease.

This chain's CDR3 is CASSQAVYNEQFF. CDR3 bases: TGCGCCAGCAGCCAAGCAGTCTACAATGAGCAGTTCTTC. This rearrangement joins TRBV4-1 to TRBJ2-1, with D unclear. The V end was cut by 1 base, the J end by 3 bases, with 4 bases between. The CDR3 spans 13 residues. The germline gives CDR1 MGHRA, CDR2 YSYEKL.

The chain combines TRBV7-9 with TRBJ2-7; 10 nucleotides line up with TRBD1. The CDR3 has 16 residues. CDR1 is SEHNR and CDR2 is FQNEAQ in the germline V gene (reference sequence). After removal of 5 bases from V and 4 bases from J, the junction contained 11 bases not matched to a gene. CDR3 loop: CASSPDLGQGLYEQYF. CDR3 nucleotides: TGTGCCAGCAGCCCCGATCTGGGACAGGGGCTGTACGAGCAGTACTTC.

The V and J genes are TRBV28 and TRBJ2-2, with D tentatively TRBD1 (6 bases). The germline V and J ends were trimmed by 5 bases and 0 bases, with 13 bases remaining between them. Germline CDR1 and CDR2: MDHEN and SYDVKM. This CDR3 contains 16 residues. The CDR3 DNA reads TGTGCCAGCAGTGGACACAGGGCGCCGAACACCGGGGAGCTGTTTTTT. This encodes CASSGHRAPNTGELFF.

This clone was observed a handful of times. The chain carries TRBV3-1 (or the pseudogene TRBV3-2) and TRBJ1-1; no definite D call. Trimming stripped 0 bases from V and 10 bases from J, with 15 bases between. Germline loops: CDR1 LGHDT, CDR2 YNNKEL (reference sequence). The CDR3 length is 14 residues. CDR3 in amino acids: CASSQDIATAPAFF. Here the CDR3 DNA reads TGTGCCAGCAGCCAAGACATTGCGACTGCTCCAGCTTTCTTT.

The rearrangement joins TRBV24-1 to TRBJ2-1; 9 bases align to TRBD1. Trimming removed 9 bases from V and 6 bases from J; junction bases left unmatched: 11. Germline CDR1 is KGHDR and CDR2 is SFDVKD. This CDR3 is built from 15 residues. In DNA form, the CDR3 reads TGTGCCACCGGGTCCGGGACAGGGCGTTTCAATGAGCAGTTCTTC. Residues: CATGSGTGRFNEQFF.

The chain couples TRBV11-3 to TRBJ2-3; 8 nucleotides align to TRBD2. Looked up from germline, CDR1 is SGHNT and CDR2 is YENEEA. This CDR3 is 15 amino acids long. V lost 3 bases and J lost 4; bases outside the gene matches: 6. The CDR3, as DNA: TGTGCCAGCAGCTTTCGGGGGGGCTCCGCAGATACGCAGTATTTT. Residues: CASSFRGGSADTQYF.

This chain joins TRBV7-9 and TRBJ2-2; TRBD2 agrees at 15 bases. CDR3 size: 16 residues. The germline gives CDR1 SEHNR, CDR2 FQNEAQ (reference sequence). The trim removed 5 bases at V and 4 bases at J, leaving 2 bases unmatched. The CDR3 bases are TGTGCCAGCAGCAAGGGACTAGCGGGGGGCACCGGGGAGCTGTTTTTT. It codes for CASSKGLAGGTGELFF.

CDR3 coding DNA: TGCGCCAGCAGCTCCCGGGACAGGGGTTCTGAAAAACTGTTTTTT. This translates into CASSSRDRGSEKLFF. The chain combines TRBV4-1 with TRBJ1-4; TRBD1 matches at 10 bases. J was trimmed by 7 bases and V by 5 bases; bases with no gene match: 7. Germline V gene lookup returns CDR1 MGHRA and CDR2 YSYEKL. This CDR3 has 15 amino acids.

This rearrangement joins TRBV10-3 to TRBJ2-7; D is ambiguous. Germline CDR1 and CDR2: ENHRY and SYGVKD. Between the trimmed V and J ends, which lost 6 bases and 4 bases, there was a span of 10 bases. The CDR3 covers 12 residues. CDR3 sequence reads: CAISPGGYEQYF. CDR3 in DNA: TGTGCCATCAGCCCAGGTGGTTACGAGCAGTACTTC.

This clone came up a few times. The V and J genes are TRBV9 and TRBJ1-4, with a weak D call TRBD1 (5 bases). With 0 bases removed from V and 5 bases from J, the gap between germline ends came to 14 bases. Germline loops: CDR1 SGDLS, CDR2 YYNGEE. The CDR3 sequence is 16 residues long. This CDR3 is CASSVADGQLNEKLFF. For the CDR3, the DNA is TGTGCCAGCAGCGTAGCTGATGGACAACTCAATGAAAAACTGTTTTTT.

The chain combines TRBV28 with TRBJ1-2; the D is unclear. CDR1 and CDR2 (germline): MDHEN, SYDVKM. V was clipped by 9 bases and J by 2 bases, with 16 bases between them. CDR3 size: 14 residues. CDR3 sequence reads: CASFPSTANYGYTF. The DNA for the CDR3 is TGTGCCAGTTTTCCGTCCACTGCAAACTATGGCTACACCTTC.

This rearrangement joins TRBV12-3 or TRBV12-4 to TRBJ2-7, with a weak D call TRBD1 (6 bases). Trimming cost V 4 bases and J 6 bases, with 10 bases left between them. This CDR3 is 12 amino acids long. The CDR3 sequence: CASSSTRGEQYF. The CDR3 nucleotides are TGTGCCAGCAGTTCCACCAGGGGCGAGCAGTACTTC.

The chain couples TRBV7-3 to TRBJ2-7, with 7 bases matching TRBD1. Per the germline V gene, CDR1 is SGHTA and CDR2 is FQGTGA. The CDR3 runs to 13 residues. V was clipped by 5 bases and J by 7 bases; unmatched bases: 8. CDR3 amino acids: CASSRDRAGEQYF. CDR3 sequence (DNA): TGTGCCAGCAGCCGTGACAGGGCTGGTGAGCAGTACTTC.

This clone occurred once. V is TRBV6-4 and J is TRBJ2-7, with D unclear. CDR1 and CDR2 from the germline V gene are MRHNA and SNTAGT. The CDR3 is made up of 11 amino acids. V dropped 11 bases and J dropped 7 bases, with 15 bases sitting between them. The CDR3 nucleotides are TGTGCCCCCACCGAGGCGGCGGAGCAGTACTTC. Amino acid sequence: CAPTEAAEQYF.

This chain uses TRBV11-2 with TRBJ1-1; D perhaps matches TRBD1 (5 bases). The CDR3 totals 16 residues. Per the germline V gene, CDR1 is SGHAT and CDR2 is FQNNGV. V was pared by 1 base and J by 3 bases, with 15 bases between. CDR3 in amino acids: CASSLVAMGEDTEAFF. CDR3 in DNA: TGTGCCAGCAGCTTAGTAGCGATGGGGGAGGACACTGAAGCTTTCTTT.

CDR3 region: CASSRLARSSYEQYF. In nucleotides, the CDR3 is TGTGCCAGCAGTCGCTTGGCCAGGTCCTCCTACGAGCAGTACTTC. V usage is TRBV6-5 and J usage is TRBJ2-7, with D hard to call. The length of the CDR3 is 15 residues. Trimming cost V 5 bases and J 0 bases, with 14 bases left between them. CDR1 is MNHEY, CDR2 SVGAGI, per germline.

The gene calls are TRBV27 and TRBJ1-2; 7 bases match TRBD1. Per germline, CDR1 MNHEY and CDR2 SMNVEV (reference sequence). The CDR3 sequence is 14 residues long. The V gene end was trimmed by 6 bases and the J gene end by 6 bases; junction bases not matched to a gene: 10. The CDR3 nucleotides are TGTGCCAGCAGGTTACAGGGGTCGAGGAATGGCTACACCTTC. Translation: CASRLQGSRNGYTF.

CDR3 sequence: CASSLPPPGEQYF. The CDR3, as DNA: TGCGCCAGCAGTCTCCCCCCCCCGGGAGAGCAGTACTTC. This chain uses TRBV23-1 with TRBJ2-7, with D maybe TRBD2 (5 bases). TRBV23-1 is an ORF; its function is uncertain. V lost 4 bases and J lost 7, with 14 bases in between. The CDR3 length is 13 residues.

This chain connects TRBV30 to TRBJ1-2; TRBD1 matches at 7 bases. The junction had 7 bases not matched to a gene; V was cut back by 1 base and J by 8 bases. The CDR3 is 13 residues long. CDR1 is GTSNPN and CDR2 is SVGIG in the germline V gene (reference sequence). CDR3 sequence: CAWSGPTGHGYTF. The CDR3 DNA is TGTGCCTGGAGTGGCCCGACAGGGCACGGCTACACCTTC.

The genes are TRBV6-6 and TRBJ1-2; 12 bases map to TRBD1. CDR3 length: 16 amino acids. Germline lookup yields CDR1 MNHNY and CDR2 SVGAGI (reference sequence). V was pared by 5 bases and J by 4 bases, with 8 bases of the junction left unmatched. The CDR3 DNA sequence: TGTGCCAGCAGTCAGCCCGGGACAGGGGGCGTCTATGGCTACACCTTC. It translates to CASSQPGTGGVYGYTF.

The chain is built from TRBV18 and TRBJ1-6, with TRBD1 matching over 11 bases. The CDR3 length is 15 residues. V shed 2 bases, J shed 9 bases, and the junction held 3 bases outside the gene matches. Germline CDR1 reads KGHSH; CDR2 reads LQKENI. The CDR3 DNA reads TGTGCCAGCTCACCAGCGGGACAGGGGGGTTCACCCCTCCACTTT. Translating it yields CASSPAGQGGSPLHF.

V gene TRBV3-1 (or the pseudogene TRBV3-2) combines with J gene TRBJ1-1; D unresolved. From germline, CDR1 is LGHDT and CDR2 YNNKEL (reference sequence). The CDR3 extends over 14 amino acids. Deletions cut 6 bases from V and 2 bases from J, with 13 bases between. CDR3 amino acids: CASSSELRNTEAFF. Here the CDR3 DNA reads TGTGCCAGCAGTTCTGAGCTGCGAAACACTGAAGCTTTCTTT.

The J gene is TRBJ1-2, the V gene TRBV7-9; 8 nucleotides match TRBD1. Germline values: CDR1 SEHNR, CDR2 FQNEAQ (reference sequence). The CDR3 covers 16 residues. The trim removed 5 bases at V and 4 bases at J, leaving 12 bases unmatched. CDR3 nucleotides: TGTGCCAGCAGCCGTATTGACAGGGGCTCAGGCTATGGCTACACCTTC. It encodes CASSRIDRGSGYGYTF.

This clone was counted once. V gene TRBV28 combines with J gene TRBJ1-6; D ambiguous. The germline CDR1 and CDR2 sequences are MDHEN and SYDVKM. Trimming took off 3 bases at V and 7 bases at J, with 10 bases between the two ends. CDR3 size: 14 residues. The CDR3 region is CASSLTGYNSPLHF. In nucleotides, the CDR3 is TGTGCCAGCAGTTTGACCGGGTACAATTCACCCCTCCACTTT.

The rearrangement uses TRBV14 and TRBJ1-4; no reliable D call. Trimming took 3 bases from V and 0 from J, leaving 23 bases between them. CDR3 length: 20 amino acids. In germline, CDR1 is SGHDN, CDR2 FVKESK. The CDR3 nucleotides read TGTGCCAGCAGCCAGTACGCGGCGAGTCGGCGCCCCGCAACTAATGAAAAACTGTTTTTT. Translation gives CASSQYAASRRPATNEKLFF.

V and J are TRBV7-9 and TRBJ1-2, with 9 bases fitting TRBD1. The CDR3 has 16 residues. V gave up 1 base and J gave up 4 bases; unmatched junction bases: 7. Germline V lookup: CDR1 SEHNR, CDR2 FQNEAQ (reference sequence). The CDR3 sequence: CASSLDTGGVPYGYTF. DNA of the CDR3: TGTGCCAGCAGCTTAGACACAGGGGGCGTCCCCTATGGCTACACCTTC. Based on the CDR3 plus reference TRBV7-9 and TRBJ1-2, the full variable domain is DTGVSQNPRHKITKRGQNVTFRCDPISEHNRLYWYRQTLGQGPEFLTYFQNEAQLEKSRLLSDRFSAERPKGSFSTLEIQRTEQGDSAMYLCASSLDTGGVPYGYTFGSGTRLTVV.